These 27 T cell receptor beta chains came from one sample sequenced in a study of CD8+CD57+ T cells in acquired aplastic anemia. Genomic DNA provided the template from which TCR beta VDJ and CDR3 profiles were obtained. TCRdb itself ran the reads through MiXCR, one entry per CDR3 protein. The table lists some 45,000 distinct CDR3 sequences, approximately 67% of them singletons. Material for sequencing was sorted CD4+, CD8+, or CD8+CD57+ T cells (not recorded which) from PBMCs. These TCRs come from a human donor in good health, serving as a control.

The table lists this clonotype with a few counts. The rearrangement links TRBV19 to TRBJ1-1; TRBD1 matches 7 bases. Germline loops: CDR1 LNHDA, CDR2 SQIVND (reference sequence). This CDR3 is built from 14 residues. V lost 6 bases, J lost 4 bases, and 8 bases stayed unmatched. The CDR3: CASRDRVSRTEAFF. The DNA of the CDR3 is TGTGCCAGTAGAGACAGGGTTAGTCGCACTGAAGCTTTCTTT.

This clonotype was seen at least ten times. The V call is TRBV28, the J call TRBJ1-5, with 8 bases fitting TRBD1. The CDR3 covers 14 residues. V dropped 7 bases and J dropped 6; count of bases not matched to a gene: 8. Germline V gives CDR1 MDHEN, CDR2 SYDVKM. This CDR3 is CASNPGGAGQPQHF. In DNA form, the CDR3 reads TGTGCCAGCAACCCAGGGGGCGCGGGTCAGCCCCAGCATTTT.

In its sample, this clonotype was seen a few times. This chain joins TRBV28 and TRBJ1-5, with unresolved D. The CDR3 is 19 amino acids. Germline V gives CDR1 MDHEN, CDR2 SYDVKM. Deletions cut 7 bases from V and 0 bases from J, with 25 bases between. The CDR3 sequence is CASTLKMSPGSYSNQPQHF. CDR3 sequence (DNA): TGTGCCAGCACCCTTAAAATGAGCCCTGGATCTTATAGCAATCAGCCCCAGCATTTT.

The chain has TRBV29-1 and TRBJ2-7; TRBD1 matches 8 bases. With V trimmed by 7 bases and J by 1 base, 6 bases remained unmatched. Germline V gives CDR1 SQVTM, CDR2 ANQGSEA. This CDR3 comprises 13 residues. The CDR3 here is CSAGRTGSYEQYF. CDR3 sequence (DNA): TGCAGCGCCGGTCGGACAGGGTCCTACGAGCAGTACTTC.

This clonotype came up once. This chain links TRBV14 with TRBJ2-7; D gene ambiguous. Germline CDR1 is SGHDN and CDR2 is FVKESK. The CDR3 is made up of 13 amino acids. Trimming cost V 4 bases and J 5 bases, with 12 bases left between them. The CDR3 DNA reads TGTGCCAGCAGCCCTGGGCCCTTACACGAGCAGTACTTC. This encodes CASSPGPLHEQYF.

The chain recombines TRBV19 with TRBJ2-7; 9 bases agree with TRBD1. The V and J ends lost 4 bases and 5 bases, in that order; junction bases with no gene match: 12. The CDR3 is made up of 16 amino acids. Germline V gives CDR1 LNHDA, CDR2 SQIVND (reference sequence). The CDR3 nucleotides are TGTGCCAGTAGTACTCCTCCGGGACAGGGTGACCACGAGCAGTACTTC. Its translation: CASSTPPGQGDHEQYF.

V gene TRBV19 combines with J gene TRBJ1-1; 7 bases map to TRBD1. CDR1 LNHDA and CDR2 SQIVND come from the germline V gene (reference sequence). The CDR3 is made up of 15 amino acids. V shed 1 base and J 4 bases; nucleotides not matched to a gene: 6. Here the CDR3 DNA reads TGTGCCAGTAGTATAGGAGACAGGGAGGGCACTGAAGCTTTCTTT. Its protein is CASSIGDREGTEAFF. Combining the CDR3 with reference TRBV19 and TRBJ1-1 gives the whole variable domain DGGITQSPKYLFRKEGQNVTLSCEQNLNHDAMYWYRQDPGQGLRLIYYSQIVNDFQKGDIAEGYSVSREKKESFPLTVTSAQKNPTAFYLCASSIGDREGTEAFFGQGTRLTVV.

The gene calls are TRBV9 and TRBJ2-1; 7 nucleotides agree with TRBD1. The V and J ends lost 3 bases and 10 bases, in that order; junction bases with no gene match: 10. Germline assignment: CDR1 SGDLS and CDR2 YYNGEE. The CDR3 sequence is 14 residues long. DNA of the CDR3: TGTGCCAGCAGCGCCGGGACAGCAGCCGGGGAGCAGTTCTTC. Translated, it gives CASSAGTAAGEQFF.

The chain links TRBV7-9 to TRBJ2-7, with D hard to call. The CDR3 is 11 amino acids. The V and J ends lost 5 bases and 6 bases respectively, with 8 bases between them. The germline V gene encodes CDR1 SEHNR and CDR2 FQNEAQ (reference sequence). The CDR3 protein is CASSPQGEQYF. CDR3 in DNA: TGTGCCAGCAGCCCCCAAGGCGAGCAGTACTTC.

V and J are TRBV2 and TRBJ2-3; the match to TRBD2 covers 7 bases. J lost 2 bases, V lost 5 bases, and 7 bases had no gene match. This CDR3 region has 15 residues. CDR1 is SNHLY, CDR2 FYNNEI, per germline. The DNA of the CDR3 is TGTGCCAGCAGTCAGTCTAGCGGTACCACAGATACGCAGTATTTT. Its protein is CASSQSSGTTDTQYF.

This clonotype appeared many times. The chain couples TRBV4-1 to TRBJ2-7; TRBD1 agrees at 7 bases. The CDR3 has 14 residues. CDR1 is MGHRA, CDR2 YSYEKL, per germline. Unmatched junction bases numbered 1, after V lost 0 bases and J lost 2 bases. CDR3: CASSQETGTYEQYF. In nucleotides, the CDR3 is TGCGCCAGCAGCCAAGAGACAGGGACCTACGAGCAGTACTTC.

V and J are TRBV20-1 and TRBJ2-1; 8 nucleotides align to TRBD2. The V gene end was trimmed by 6 bases and the J gene end by 5 bases; junction bases not matched to a gene: 12. This CDR3 has 15 residues. The germline V gene encodes CDR1 DFQATT and CDR2 SNEGSKA (reference sequence). The CDR3 coding sequence is TGCAGTGCCCTAGGAACCGGGACTAGAGACAATGAGCAGTTCTTC. This encodes CSALGTGTRDNEQFF.

The J gene is TRBJ1-2, the V gene TRBV19; no reliable D call. V was trimmed by 7 bases and J by 2 bases, leaving 14 bases between them. The CDR3 is made up of 14 amino acids. Germline V gene data show CDR1 as LNHDA and CDR2 as SQIVND (reference sequence). For the CDR3, the DNA is TGTGCCAGTAACGACCGACGGTCCAACTATGGCTACACCTTC. Protein sequence: CASNDRRSNYGYTF.

The chain carries TRBV5-1 and TRBJ2-7, with 7 bases aligning to TRBD1. The CDR3 is 17 amino acids. V shed 4 bases and J 1 base; nucleotides not matched to a gene: 14. CDR1 and CDR2 (germline): SGHRS, YFSETQ. The CDR3 here is CASSLQGLSIVSYEQYF. As DNA, the CDR3 is TGCGCCAGCAGCCTACAGGGGCTGTCTATCGTTTCCTACGAGCAGTACTTC. Full variable domain (missing parts from reference TRBV5-1 and TRBJ2-7): KAGVTQTPRYLIKTRGQQVTLSCSPISGHRSVSWYQQTPGQGLQFLFEYFSETQRNKGNFPGRFSGRQFSNSRSEMNVSTLELGDSALYLCASSLQGLSIVSYEQYFGPGTRLTVT.

CDR3 region: CSARTGVGIYGYTF. CDR3 bases: TGCAGTGCTAGGACAGGGGTAGGGATCTATGGCTACACCTTC. The chain carries TRBV20-1 and TRBJ1-2; 8 bases line up with TRBD1. Germline CDR1 DFQATT, CDR2 SNEGSKA (reference sequence). J gave up 4 bases and V 3 bases, and 7 bases lay outside the gene matches. This CDR3 spans 14 amino acids.

This chain uses TRBV20-1 with TRBJ1-5; D gene unclear. The germline CDR1 and CDR2 sequences are DFQATT and SNEGSKA (reference sequence). The germline V and J ends were trimmed by 1 base and 2 bases, with 9 bases remaining between them. This CDR3 is 14 amino acids long. The CDR3 DNA follows: TGCAGTGCTAGAGGAGATCGGGGCAATCAGCCCCAGCATTTT. Translation: CSARGDRGNQPQHF.

This chain connects TRBV29-1 to TRBJ2-1; D may match TRBD1 or TRBD2 (5 bases each). The length of the CDR3 is 13 residues. Germline V gene lookup returns CDR1 SQVTM and CDR2 ANQGSEA. Deletions cut 8 bases from V and 2 bases from J, with 13 bases between. CDR3 DNA: TGCAGCACCGGGACGGAGACCTACAATGAGCAGTTCTTC. Translated: CSTGTETYNEQFF.

The chain joins TRBV11-2 to TRBJ2-1; 8 bases map to TRBD1. The CDR3 contains 17 residues. Unmatched junction bases numbered 14, after V lost 5 bases and J lost 5 bases. Germline loops: CDR1 SGHAT, CDR2 FQNNGV. The DNA for the CDR3 is TGTGCCAGCAGCCCCGACCTGTCCGGGACAGGCGACAATGAGCAGTTCTTC. Its translation is CASSPDLSGTGDNEQFF.

This clonotype has a handful of counts. The chain combines TRBV3-1 with TRBJ1-6, with D perhaps TRBD1 (6 bases). Germline V gives CDR1 LGHDT, CDR2 YNNKEL (reference sequence). V shed 0 bases and J shed 6 bases, with 9 bases lying between them. CDR3 length: 15 amino acids. The CDR3: CASSQEGGANSPLHF. As DNA, the CDR3 is TGTGCCAGCAGCCAAGAGGGGGGGGCTAATTCACCCCTCCACTTT. Full variable domain (missing parts from reference TRBV3-1 and TRBJ1-6): DTAVSQTPKYLVTQMGNDKSIKCEQNLGHDTMYWYKQDSKKFLKIMFSYNNKELIINETVPNRFSPKSPDKAHLNLHINSLELGDSAVYFCASSQEGGANSPLHFGNGTRLTVT.

The chain links TRBV20-1 to TRBJ2-3; no firm D call. Trimming left V 6 bases short and J 0 bases short, with 7 bases between. The CDR3 spans 12 residues. The V gene's germline CDR1 is DFQATT and CDR2 SNEGSKA (reference sequence). For the CDR3, the DNA is TGCAGTGCCGTTAAAAGCACAGATACGCAGTATTTT. Its translation is CSAVKSTDTQYF.

V and J are TRBV2 and TRBJ2-7; 9 bases align to TRBD1. V lost 7 bases and J lost 0; bases outside the gene matches: 7. The CDR3 has 15 residues. Germline V gives CDR1 SNHLY, CDR2 FYNNEI. CDR3 in amino acids: CASNPGTGLSYEQYF. CDR3 DNA sequence: TGTGCCAGCAACCCAGGGACAGGGCTCTCCTACGAGCAGTACTTC.

V gene TRBV7-8 combines with J gene TRBJ2-3; no firm D call. Germline CDR1 SGHVS, CDR2 FQNEAQ. V gave up 1 base and J gave up 2 bases, with 10 bases separating them. The CDR3 runs 15 residues. CDR3 region: CASSLGWLSTDTQYF. CDR3 nucleotide sequence: TGTGCCAGCAGCTTAGGTTGGCTTTCCACAGATACGCAGTATTTT. The full variable domain, in which reference TRBV7-8 and TRBJ2-3 provide the parts outside the CDR3, is GAGVSQSPRYKVAKRGQDVALRCDPISGHVSLFWYQQALGQGPEFLTYFQNEAQLDKSGLPSDRFFAERPEGSVSTLKIQRTQQEDSAVYLCASSLGWLSTDTQYFGPGTRLTVL.

This clonotype was observed once. The gene calls are TRBV12-3 or TRBV12-4 and TRBJ2-5; D unclear. The CDR3 covers 14 residues. V was shortened by 3 bases and J by 5 bases, with 13 bases between the two germline ends. In nucleotides, the CDR3 is TGTGCCAGCAGTTTGAGCTCTACTATGGAGACCCAGTACTTC. Translated: CASSLSSTMETQYF.

By frequency in the sample, this clonotype is medium-sized. The chain is built from TRBV19 and TRBJ1-5; 9 bases map to TRBD1. This CDR3 is built from 14 residues. Germline assignment: CDR1 LNHDA and CDR2 SQIVND (reference sequence). V was clipped by 10 bases and J by 6 bases; unmatched bases: 10. CDR3 residues: CATATGGWGQPQHF. In DNA form, the CDR3 reads TGTGCCACAGCTACAGGGGGCTGGGGTCAGCCCCAGCATTTT.

V is TRBV29-1 and J is TRBJ2-1; 7 nucleotides line up with TRBD1. Germline loops: CDR1 SQVTM, CDR2 ANQGSEA. The CDR3 has 12 residues. Trimming took 6 bases from V and 10 from J; bases not matched to a gene: 9. CDR3 in amino acids: CSVRQGIYEQFF. DNA for the CDR3: TGCAGCGTCCGACAGGGAATTTACGAGCAGTTCTTC.

This clonotype was counted ten times or more. V and J are TRBV9 and TRBJ2-7, with TRBD1 matching 8 bases. Germline V gene data show CDR1 as SGDLS and CDR2 as YYNGEE. With 3 bases clipped from V and 4 bases from J, the junction kept 12 bases outside the gene matches. The CDR3 totals 16 residues. The CDR3 loop reads CASSAQDAGGVYEQYF. Written as DNA, the CDR3 is TGTGCCAGCAGCGCCCAAGACGCAGGGGGCGTTTACGAGCAGTACTTC.

V and J are TRBV20-1 and TRBJ2-7, with D perhaps matching TRBD1 (5 bases). This CDR3 contains 12 residues. From germline, CDR1 is DFQATT and CDR2 SNEGSKA (reference sequence). V dropped 4 bases and J dropped 1 base, with 8 bases sitting between them. The CDR3 protein is CSATTESYEQYF. CDR3 DNA: TGCAGTGCTACGACAGAATCCTACGAGCAGTACTTC.